The 16 T cell receptor beta chains given below trace back to one sample, sequenced in a study of cytomegalovirus exposure and HLA in healthy donors. Vbeta (60) and Jbeta (13) primers were used in the PCR. Method: immunoSEQ multiplex PCR; TCRdb's copy keeps in-frame clones and lacks some. The table lists approximately 190,000 clones, more than 75% of them singletons, with 3.4% in the top ten. The sequenced sample was PBMCs. The source is a man aged 40-50 years in good health and CMV-seropositive.

The CDR3, as DNA: TGTGCCAGCAGCTTGGGGGGTAACTCTGGAAACACCATATATTTT. Protein sequence: CASSLGGNSGNTIYF. The chain is built from TRBV7-8 and TRBJ1-3; weak D call: TRBD1 (5 bases). The CDR3 sequence is 15 residues long. CDR1 SGHVS and CDR2 FQNEAQ come from the germline V gene. The V and J ends lost 3 bases and 0 bases respectively, with 9 bases between them.

This clone came up once. The chain carries TRBV9 and TRBJ2-2; a possible D gene is TRBD2 (6 bases). The V gene's germline CDR1 is SGDLS and CDR2 YYNGEE. CDR3 size: 17 residues. Deletions cut 4 bases from V and 0 bases from J, with 16 bases between. The CDR3 is CASSPRGGTANTGELFF. CDR3 nucleotides: TGTGCCAGCAGCCCCCGTGGGGGGACCGCGAACACCGGGGAGCTGTTTTTT.

The V call is TRBV9, the J call TRBJ1-3; 7 nucleotides line up with TRBD1. Losses at the gene ends were 3 bases for V and 2 bases for J; bases not matched to a gene: 2. This CDR3 comprises 14 residues. Germline V gene data show CDR1 as SGDLS and CDR2 as YYNGEE. CDR3 region: CASSEGQPGNTIYF. The CDR3 DNA reads as TGTGCCAGCAGCGAGGGACAGCCTGGAAACACCATATATTTT.

V and J are TRBV5-4 and TRBJ2-1; TRBD2 aligns across 9 bases. This CDR3 comprises 16 residues. Germline lookup yields CDR1 SGHNT and CDR2 YYREEE (reference sequence). J was trimmed by 5 bases and V by 4 bases; bases with no gene match: 10. In DNA, the CDR3 is TGTGCCAGCAGCCCGAGGGCGGGAGGGCCTAACAATGAGCAGTTCTTC. Its translation: CASSPRAGGPNNEQFF.

The gene calls are TRBV28 and TRBJ2-5; the match to TRBD2 covers 8 bases. Germline CDR1 MDHEN, CDR2 SYDVKM. The CDR3 has 14 amino acids. V shed 5 bases and J 1 base; nucleotides not matched to a gene: 3. CDR3 sequence: CASSPGGAQETQYF. The CDR3 DNA sequence: TGTGCCAGCAGTCCCGGGGGGGCCCAAGAGACCCAGTACTTC.

V gene TRBV28 combines with J gene TRBJ1-3, with a tentative D call TRBD1 (5 bases). The CDR3 runs to 14 residues. V dropped 6 bases and J dropped 2 bases, with 11 bases sitting between them. Germline CDR1 and CDR2: MDHEN and SYDVKM. In DNA, the CDR3 is TGTGCCAGCAGCCCCGGACATGCTGGAAACACCATATATTTT. The encoded protein is CASSPGHAGNTIYF.

The CDR3 loop is CASSFVAGAYEQYF. CDR3 DNA: TGTGCCAGCAGTTTTGTAGCGGGAGCCTACGAGCAGTACTTC. This sequence joins TRBV27 and TRBJ2-7; 9 bases align to TRBD2. Germline assignment: CDR1 MNHEY and CDR2 SMNVEV (reference sequence). V shed 3 bases, J shed 2 bases, and the junction held 2 bases outside the gene matches. The CDR3 runs 14 residues.

A word on this clone: Other DNA sequences in this sample translate to the same CDR3. The genes are TRBV9 and TRBJ2-5; 8 bases match TRBD1. The CDR3 runs to 15 residues. V was clipped by 0 bases and J by 5 bases; unmatched bases: 6. CDR1 and CDR2 from the germline V gene are SGDLS and YYNGEE. The CDR3 protein is CASSVDTGGWETQYF. The CDR3 region has the DNA TGTGCCAGCAGCGTAGATACAGGGGGTTGGGAGACCCAGTACTTC.

This clone was seen more than once but under ten times. V is TRBV29-1 and J is TRBJ2-1, with a possible D match to TRBD2 (5 bases). The V gene lost 6 bases and the J gene lost 0 bases, with 12 bases spanning the gap. The germline gives CDR1 SQVTM, CDR2 ANQGSEA. The CDR3 has 14 amino acids. The CDR3 DNA reads TGCAGCGTGAAGGCGGGTAGCTCCTACAATGAGCAGTTCTTC. Amino acids: CSVKAGSSYNEQFF.

This clone came up a few times. V usage is TRBV29-1 and J usage is TRBJ2-5; TRBD1 agrees at 8 bases. CDR1 is SQVTM, CDR2 ANQGSEA, per germline. The CDR3 consists of 12 residues. V shed 7 bases and J 2 bases; nucleotides not matched to a gene: 3. The CDR3 DNA is TGCAGCGCTGGGACAGGACAAGAGACCCAGTACTTC. This translates into CSAGTGQETQYF.

The chain recombines TRBV10-1 with TRBJ2-3; 7 nucleotides line up with TRBD1. CDR3 length equals 16 residues. Germline CDR1 reads WNHNN; CDR2 reads SYGVQD (reference sequence). The ends lost 0 bases at V and 1 base at J; junction bases unmatched: 4. CDR3 sequence reads: CASSESGGTGTDTQYF. CDR3 nucleotides: TGCGCCAGCAGTGAGTCAGGTGGGACAGGCACAGATACGCAGTATTTT.

This clone was recorded once. The V call is TRBV5-6, the J call TRBJ2-2; no clear D gene. The length of the CDR3 is 16 residues. V was pared by 1 base and J by 0 bases, with 10 bases between. Germline CDR1 and CDR2: SGHDT and YYEEEE. In DNA form, the CDR3 reads TGTGCCAGCAGCTTGTACCGTGAGTCGAACACCGGGGAGCTGTTTTTT. Its translation: CASSLYRESNTGELFF. Complete variable domain (other parts from reference TRBV5-6 and TRBJ2-2): DAGVTQSPTHLIKTRGQQVTLRCSPKSGHDTVSWYQQALGQGPQFIFQYYEEEERQRGNFPDRFSGHQFPNYSSELNVNALLLGDSALYLCASSLYRESNTGELFFGEGSRLTVL.

This clone was counted between two and nine times. V and J are TRBV19 and TRBJ2-1; 8 positions agree with TRBD1. This CDR3 has 15 amino acids. CDR1 is LNHDA and CDR2 is SQIVND in the germline V gene (reference sequence). Trimming at V came to 5 bases and at J to 2 bases, leaving 5 bases not matched to a gene. CDR3 residues: CASSLPGQAYNEQFF. DNA of the CDR3: TGTGCCAGTAGTCTACCGGGACAGGCCTACAATGAGCAGTTCTTC.

The chain couples TRBV6-5 to TRBJ2-3; 10 nucleotides align to TRBD2. J gave up 1 base and V 0 bases, and 1 base lay outside the gene matches. This CDR3 is built from 16 residues. Germline V gives CDR1 MNHEY, CDR2 SVGAGI. CDR3 protein: CASSYSGLAGTDTQYF. The CDR3 DNA reads as TGTGCCAGCAGTTACTCAGGACTAGCGGGCACAGATACGCAGTATTTT.

The V and J genes are TRBV7-9 and TRBJ1-4; D is perhaps TRBD1 (5 bases). V dropped 7 bases and J dropped 7 bases, with 13 bases sitting between them. Germline-derived CDR1 and CDR2 are SEHNR and FQNEAQ (reference sequence). CDR3 length: 13 residues. This CDR3 is CASTAGWGEKLFF. In DNA form, the CDR3 reads TGTGCCAGCACCGCAGGGTGGGGTGAAAAACTGTTTTTT.

V is TRBV27 and J is TRBJ1-5; perhaps TRBD1 as D (5 bases). The CDR3 spans 12 residues. Germline V gene data show CDR1 as MNHEY and CDR2 as SMNVEV (reference sequence). Deletions cut 6 bases from V and 4 bases from J, with 7 bases between. In DNA, the CDR3 is TGTGCCAGCAGAAGGGGAAATCAGCCCCAGCATTTT. Residues: CASRRGNQPQHF.